Below, 28 T cell receptor beta chains from the same sample are listed, as sequenced in a study of OX40 agonist ivuxolimab in advanced cancers. Sequencing used immunoSEQ multiplex PCR; TCRdb keeps in-frame clones, though not all of them. The sample holds under 70,000 clones, around 84% seen once. Material: CD4+ or CD8+ T cells sorted from blood, obtained in a trial of the OX40 agonist ivuxolimab. Receptors were obtained from an adult with an advanced solid tumor such as melanoma, head and neck, liver or kidney cancer.

This clone has only a few counts. This rearrangement joins TRBV19 to TRBJ1-2; D might be TRBD1 (6 bases). Deletions cut 9 bases from V and 4 bases from J, with 18 bases between. The V gene's germline CDR1 is LNHDA and CDR2 SQIVND (reference sequence). The CDR3 is 14 residues long. CDR3 amino acids: CASARDTVRYGYTF. The CDR3 DNA reads TGTGCCAGCGCCCGGGACACTGTTCGCTATGGCTACACCTTC.

The chain has TRBV13 and TRBJ2-1; D is perhaps TRBD2 (6 bases). The CDR3 is 14 residues long. Germline values: CDR1 PRHDT, CDR2 FYEKMQ (reference sequence). V shed 4 bases and J shed 6 bases, with 13 bases lying between them. CDR3: CASSSQGGINEQFF. CDR3 coding DNA: TGTGCCAGCAGCTCCCAGGGCGGGATCAATGAGCAGTTCTTC.

The chain couples TRBV11-3 to TRBJ2-3; 12 positions agree with TRBD2. The CDR3 consists of 15 residues. Per germline, CDR1 SGHNT and CDR2 YENEEA. Losses at the gene ends were 5 bases for V and 5 bases for J; bases not matched to a gene: 5. CDR3 loop: CASSKTSGGQDTQYF. CDR3 nucleotides: TGTGCCAGCAGCAAGACTAGCGGGGGCCAAGATACGCAGTATTTT. The complete variable domain, with remaining parts taken from reference TRBV11-3 and TRBJ2-3, reads EAGVVQSPRYKIIEKKQPVAFWCNPISGHNTLYWYLQNLGQGPELLIRYENEEAVDDSQLPKDRFSAERLKGVDSTLKIQPAELGDSAVYLCASSKTSGGQDTQYFGPGTRLTVL.

The V call is TRBV7-2, the J call TRBJ2-7; no definite D call. Germline CDR1 is SGHTA and CDR2 is FQGNSA. Trimming stripped 1 base from V and 2 bases from J, with 6 bases between. The CDR3 length is 13 residues. CDR3 sequence reads: CASSLDLTYEQYF. The CDR3 DNA sequence: TGTGCCAGCAGCTTAGATCTCACCTACGAGCAGTACTTC.

The chain combines TRBV5-1 with TRBJ2-6; D is unclear. Trimming stripped 1 base from V and 0 bases from J, with 5 bases between. CDR1 SGHRS and CDR2 YFSETQ come from the germline V gene. The CDR3 contains 15 residues. The CDR3 DNA reads as TGCGCCAGCAGCTTGATAGACTCTGGGGCCAACGTCCTGACTTTC. Its translation is CASSLIDSGANVLTF.

The J gene is TRBJ2-7, the V gene TRBV6-5; TRBD1 is a possible D gene (6 bases). Trimming removed 0 bases from V and 3 bases from J, with 9 bases in between. The germline V gene has CDR1 MNHEY and CDR2 SVGAGI. The CDR3 runs to 14 residues. The CDR3 reads CASSYSGAGYEQYF. The CDR3 DNA is TGTGCCAGCAGTTACTCGGGGGCTGGCTACGAGCAGTACTTC.

V and J are TRBV20-1 and TRBJ2-5; D call uncertain. The CDR3 extends over 11 amino acids. V was trimmed by 1 base and J by 4 bases, leaving 4 bases between them. CDR1 and CDR2 (germline): DFQATT, SNEGSKA (reference sequence). The CDR3 loop reads CSARVRETQYF. The DNA of the CDR3 is TGCAGTGCTAGAGTGCGAGAGACCCAGTACTTC.

The V gene is TRBV5-8, the J gene TRBJ1-1; 7 bases are a match to TRBD1. The germline gives CDR1 SGHTS, CDR2 YDEGEE. The CDR3 runs to 15 residues. Trimming at V came to 2 bases and at J to 1 base, leaving 5 bases not matched to a gene. The chain's CDR3 is CASSFGQAKNTEAFF. In DNA form, the CDR3 reads TGTGCCAGCAGCTTTGGACAGGCTAAGAACACTGAAGCTTTCTTT.

The genes are TRBV28 and TRBJ2-6; D gene unclear. Trimming removed 6 bases at V and 1 base at J, with 10 bases between. The germline gives CDR1 MDHEN, CDR2 SYDVKM. This CDR3 comprises 15 residues. CDR3 sequence: CASSPARSGANVLTF. CDR3 in DNA: TGTGCCAGCAGCCCGGCTAGGTCTGGGGCCAACGTCCTGACTTTC.

This chain uses TRBV10-3 with TRBJ2-3, with TRBD2 matching over 11 bases. From germline, CDR1 is ENHRY and CDR2 SYGVKD. The CDR3 sequence is 14 residues long. V lost 10 bases to trimming and J lost 5 bases; unmatched junction nucleotides: 8. DNA for the CDR3: TGTGCCACGCTACTAGCGGGAGCCGGAGATACGCAGTATTTT. It translates to CATLLAGAGDTQYF.

The rearrangement links TRBV2 to TRBJ1-5; TRBD1 matches at 9 bases. The CDR3 is 16 amino acids. Germline trimming cut 4 bases from V and 6 bases from J; bases unmatched to any gene: 10. Germline loops: CDR1 SNHLY, CDR2 FYNNEI. CDR3 nucleotides: TGTGCCAGCAGTGGGGGGGCACAGGGGGCGGGTCAGCCCCAGCATTTT. This sequence encodes CASSGGAQGAGQPQHF.

The chain employs TRBV21-1 and TRBJ2-3; the D call of TRBD2 is as the table states it, not checked on the DNA. TRBV21-1 is termed a pseudogene. The length of the CDR3 is 16 residues. The CDR3 loop is CASSKVEISPTDTQYF. As DNA, the CDR3 is TGTGCCAGCAGCAAAGTTGAGATTTCCCCCACAGATACGCAGTATTTT.

The chain has TRBV4-1 and TRBJ1-3, with D tentatively TRBD1 (5 bases). Trimming pared 4 bases from V and 0 bases from J, leaving 16 bases between. The germline gives CDR1 MGHRA, CDR2 YSYEKL. The CDR3 extends over 17 amino acids. In DNA form, the CDR3 reads TGCGCCAGCAGCCGCGCCCGGGGGGGGAGCTCTGGAAACACCATATATTTT. Protein product: CASSRARGGSSGNTIYF.

The chain is built from TRBV18 and TRBJ2-7, with D perhaps matching TRBD2 (6 bases). With 1 base removed from V and 4 bases from J, the gap between germline ends came to 8 bases. CDR1 KGHSH and CDR2 LQKENI come from the germline V gene. The CDR3 covers 13 residues. The CDR3 DNA sequence: TGTGCCAGCTCACCACAGCGGGCGTACGAGCAGTACTTC. Residues: CASSPQRAYEQYF.

This rearrangement joins TRBV7-6 to TRBJ1-2; the match to TRBD1 covers 9 bases. There are 14 residues in the CDR3. Unmatched junction bases numbered 4, after V lost 3 bases and J lost 5 bases. Germline-derived CDR1 and CDR2 are SGHVS and FNYEAQ. The CDR3 DNA follows: TGTGCCAGCAGCTTGGGACAGGGCACGTATGGCTACACCTTC. It specifies CASSLGQGTYGYTF.

Note on this clone: The junction shows a germline mismatch at one end, possibly a read error. The V call is TRBV9, the J call TRBJ2-1; D might be TRBD1 or TRBD2, each matching 5 bases. This CDR3 spans 12 amino acids. Germline assignment: CDR1 SGDLS and CDR2 YYNGEE. CDR3 sequence reads: CASSVAIQGPVF. DNA for the CDR3: TGTGCCAGCAGCGTAGCTATCCAGGGACCGGTCTTC.

DNA for the CDR3: TGTGCCAGCAGTTACGCGGGATTAAAAATCAATGAGCAGTTCTTC. Translation gives CASSYAGLKINEQFF. V usage is TRBV6-5 and J usage is TRBJ2-1, with D possibly being TRBD2 (6 bases). V gave up 2 bases and J gave up 6 bases, with 14 bases separating them. The CDR3 is 15 residues long. Germline V CDR1 and CDR2: MNHEY, SVGAGI.

This chain joins TRBV2 and TRBJ2-7, with a weak D call TRBD1 (5 bases). The CDR3 covers 14 residues. Per the germline V gene, CDR1 is SNHLY and CDR2 is FYNNEI. V lost 7 bases and J lost 1, with 14 bases in between. The CDR3 nucleotides read TGTGCCAGCACCCAAGGGCAGGGATCCTACGAGCAGTACTTC. This gives the protein CASTQGQGSYEQYF.

CDR3 residues: CAISESGTSGSVEQYF. CDR3 nucleotide sequence: TGTGCCATCAGTGAGTCAGGGACTAGCGGGAGTGTAGAGCAGTACTTC. This sequence joins TRBV10-3 and TRBJ2-7; 14 bases are shared with TRBD2. The CDR3 has 16 amino acids. V was pared by 0 bases and J by 7 bases, with 5 bases of the junction left unmatched. The germline CDR1 and CDR2 sequences are ENHRY and SYGVKD.

This chain connects TRBV4-3 to TRBJ2-6; 8 nucleotides line up with TRBD1. The CDR3 runs 16 residues. Germline V gene data show CDR1 as LGHNA and CDR2 as YSLEER. V gave up 3 bases and J gave up 8 bases; unmatched junction bases: 9. The CDR3 is CASSQVGTGSSNVLTF. CDR3 DNA sequence: TGCGCCAGCAGCCAGGTCGGGACAGGATCTTCCAACGTCCTGACTTTC.

The chain has TRBV11-2 and TRBJ2-7; 9 bases align to TRBD2. Germline assignment: CDR1 SGHAT and CDR2 FQNNGV. After removal of 5 bases from V and 6 bases from J, the junction contained 11 bases not matched to a gene. The CDR3 consists of 15 residues. Written as DNA, the CDR3 is TGTGCCAGCAGCCCCGGCGCGGGGGGGGCGGGCGAGCAGTACTTC. Residues: CASSPGAGGAGEQYF.

This clone was seen a single time. CDR3 bases: TGTGCCAGCAGTTCCCGTACAGGGGCGAACACCGGGGAGCTGTTTTTT. Encoded protein: CASSSRTGANTGELFF. V gene TRBV28 combines with J gene TRBJ2-2; 7 nucleotides align to TRBD1. This CDR3 has 16 residues. The V segment lost 4 bases and the J segment 0 bases; nucleotides outside the gene matches: 5. The germline CDR1 and CDR2 sequences are MDHEN and SYDVKM. Looking up the rest from reference TRBV28 and TRBJ2-2 gives the full variable domain: DVKVTQSSRYLVKRTGEKVFLECVQDMDHENMFWYRQDPGLGLRLIYFSYDVKMKEKGDIPEGYSVSREKKERFSLILESASTNQTSMYLCASSSRTGANTGELFFGEGSRLTVL.

The chain carries TRBV10-3 and TRBJ1-5; tentatively, D is TRBD1 (5 bases). The V end was cut by 4 bases, the J end by 5 bases, with 6 bases between. The CDR3 spans 12 residues. CDR1 ENHRY and CDR2 SYGVKD come from the germline V gene. CDR3 DNA sequence: TGTGCCATCAGTGGAGGGGATCAGCCCCAGCATTTT. It specifies CAISGGDQPQHF.

The V gene is TRBV7-9, the J gene TRBJ2-1; 9 bases are shared with TRBD2. The V and J ends lost 3 bases and 1 base, in that order; junction bases with no gene match: 1. Germline V lookup: CDR1 SEHNR, CDR2 FQNEAQ (reference sequence). The CDR3 totals 15 residues. The CDR3 DNA reads TGTGCCAGCAGCTTTCTAGCGGGGTCCTACAATGAGCAGTTCTTC. Encoded protein: CASSFLAGSYNEQFF.

This clone appeared once. The V gene is TRBV21-1, the J gene TRBJ2-7; the table assigns TRBD2, which was not confirmed against the DNA. TRBV21-1 is designated a pseudogene. This CDR3 is built from 16 residues. CDR3 nucleotide sequence: TGTGCCAGCAGCAAAGTGGTACTTCGATTATTCTACGAGCAGTACTTC. Its protein is CASSKVVLRLFYEQYF.

This chain joins TRBV5-1 and TRBJ2-7, with D uncertain. The CDR3 consists of 14 residues. The V gene lost 2 bases and the J gene lost 1 base, with 10 bases spanning the gap. CDR1 SGHRS and CDR2 YFSETQ come from the germline V gene. CDR3 protein: CASSFPLGSYEQYF. CDR3 in DNA: TGCGCCAGCAGCTTCCCGCTGGGATCCTACGAGCAGTACTTC.

The CDR3 region is CASSLQPGLYKNEQFF. CDR3 sequence (DNA): TGCGCCAGCAGCTTGCAACCGGGACTGTACAAAAATGAGCAGTTCTTC. J is TRBJ2-1 and V is TRBV5-1; a possible D gene is TRBD2 (6 bases). Deletions cut 1 base from V and 7 bases from J, with 18 bases between. The CDR3 consists of 16 residues. Germline V gene sequence: CDR1 SGHRS, CDR2 YFSETQ.

CDR3 sequence reads: CASSPGLGPPYEQYF. The CDR3 DNA reads TGCGCCAGCAGCCCAGGACTAGGGCCCCCATACGAGCAGTACTTC. The chain links TRBV5-1 to TRBJ2-7; 7 positions match TRBD2. This CDR3 contains 15 residues. V shed 4 bases and J 4 bases; nucleotides not matched to a gene: 11. Germline V gives CDR1 SGHRS, CDR2 YFSETQ.